Following are 8 T cell receptor beta chains from one sample sequenced in a study of OX40 agonist ivuxolimab in advanced cancers. Sequencing used immunoSEQ multiplex PCR; TCRdb keeps in-frame clones, though not all of them. This table has some 52,000 clones, 75% to 90% appearing once. This specimen was CD4+ or CD8+ T cells sorted from blood, taken in a trial of the OX40 agonist ivuxolimab. The receptors were gathered from an adult with an advanced solid tumor such as melanoma, head and neck, liver or kidney cancer.

The DNA of the CDR3 is TGTGCAAGTCGCTTAGGGACTAGCGGCAACTTAGCCAAAAACATTCAGTACTTC. It yields the protein CASRLGTSGNLAKNIQYF. The chain combines TRBV12-2 with TRBJ2-4; the D call in the table, TRBD2, was not verified against the DNA. TRBV12-2 is a pseudogene locus. This CDR3 has 18 residues.

The chain links TRBV7-2 to TRBJ2-5; possible D gene TRBD1, 8 bases. The germline V and J ends were trimmed by 7 bases and 4 bases, with 19 bases remaining between them. The CDR3 is 15 amino acids. Germline assignment: CDR1 SGHTA and CDR2 FQGNSA. CDR3 DNA: TGTGCCAGCATCCCCCGGACAGGGAGGGGAGAGACCCAGTACTTC. Residues: CASIPRTGRGETQYF.

This clone was picked up one time. The chain couples TRBV6-1 to TRBJ1-4; 8 positions agree with TRBD1. The J segment lost 8 bases and the V segment lost 3 bases, leaving 8 bases of the junction unmatched. Germline CDR1 and CDR2: MNHNS and SASEGT. CDR3 length equals 15 residues. For the CDR3, the DNA is TGTGCCAGCAGTGAGTTGACAGGGGCGAGCGAAAAACTGTTTTTT. This encodes CASSELTGASEKLFF.

This rearrangement joins TRBV6-1 to TRBJ2-3; D perhaps matches TRBD1 (5 bases). Between the trimmed V and J ends, which lost 5 bases and 6 bases, there was a span of 15 bases. CDR1 and CDR2 (germline): MNHNS, SASEGT. This CDR3 comprises 14 residues. CDR3 loop: CASSLREVGDTQYF. As DNA, the CDR3 is TGTGCCAGCAGTCTCAGGGAAGTAGGGGATACGCAGTATTTT.

V gene TRBV6-5 combines with J gene TRBJ1-1; 9 nucleotides align to TRBD1. This CDR3 is 15 amino acids long. Germline trimming cut 2 bases from V and 11 bases from J; bases unmatched to any gene: 12. Germline V CDR1 and CDR2: MNHEY, SVGAGI. CDR3: CASSYRGQGRSVAFF. The CDR3 DNA is TGTGCCAGCAGTTACCGTGGACAGGGGCGAAGTGTGGCTTTCTTT.

The chain employs TRBV7-2 and TRBJ2-5; a weak D match, TRBD2 (7 bases). The germline V gene encodes CDR1 SGHTA and CDR2 FQGNSA. V was clipped by 5 bases and J by 1 base, with 14 bases between them. The length of the CDR3 is 15 residues. The CDR3 coding sequence is TGTGCCAGCAGCCGAAAGGGGGGGAGCCAAGAGACCCAGTACTTC. This codes for CASSRKGGSQETQYF.

The rearrangement joins TRBV2 to TRBJ2-1, with 9 bases aligning to TRBD2. The V gene's germline CDR1 is SNHLY and CDR2 FYNNEI. The CDR3 is 13 residues long. The J segment lost 7 bases and the V segment lost 5 bases, leaving 3 bases of the junction unmatched. As DNA, the CDR3 is TGTGCCAGCAGTTGGACTAGCGATAATGAGCAGTTCTTC. Translating gives CASSWTSDNEQFF. Drawing the rest from reference TRBV2 and TRBJ2-1, the complete variable domain is EPEVTQTPSHQVTQMGQEVILRCVPISNHLYFYWYRQILGQKVEFLVSFYNNEISEKSEIFDDQFSVERPDGSNFTLKIRSTKLEDSAMYFCASSWTSDNEQFFGPGTRLTVL.

The chain couples TRBV7-9 to TRBJ2-5; TRBD2 aligns across 11 bases. Germline trimming cut 3 bases from V and 5 bases from J; bases unmatched to any gene: 8. The CDR3 consists of 16 residues. Germline V gene data show CDR1 as SEHNR and CDR2 as FQNEAQ (reference sequence). The CDR3 spells CASSLTVSGGAETQYF. CDR3 DNA sequence: TGTGCCAGCAGCTTGACAGTTAGCGGGGGGGCCGAGACCCAGTACTTC.